Each of the 14 T cell receptor beta chains below was sequenced from the same sample in a study of blood T cell repertoires in COVID-19 (dated by TCRdb to about 2020). Library preparation employed the immunoSEQ multiplex PCR assay. In its TCRdb copy, this immuneACCESS table keeps in-frame sequences only and misses some clones. Where compared with another copy, unresolved V genes explain less than half of these, and the others have no known cause. Counted in this sample were 350,000 or so clones; around 90% of them appeared once. The ten largest clones capture roughly 6.8% of the sample. The material sequenced was peripheral blood. The source of these receptors is a man younger than 30 with active or convalescent COVID-19.

J is TRBJ2-5 and V is TRBV13; 8 bases match TRBD1. Trimming took 2 bases from V and 4 from J; bases not matched to a gene: 3. This CDR3 has 14 residues. The germline gives CDR1 PRHDT, CDR2 FYEKMQ (reference sequence). CDR3 sequence reads: CASSLYRGVETQYF. The CDR3 region has the DNA TGTGCCAGCAGCTTATACAGGGGGGTAGAGACCCAGTACTTC.

The chain links TRBV6-2 or TRBV6-3 to TRBJ2-3; the D is unclear. Looked up from germline, CDR1 is MNHEY and CDR2 is SVGEGT. The V end was cut by 0 bases, the J end by 1 base, with 17 bases between. CDR3 length equals 18 residues. The CDR3 spells CASSYSISDLERTDTQYF. In nucleotides, the CDR3 is TGTGCCAGCAGTTACTCGATTTCCGACTTGGAGCGCACAGATACGCAGTATTTT.

This clone was seen more than once but under ten times. The CDR3 here is CASSLEGGYGYTF. The CDR3 DNA reads TGTGCCAGCAGCTTAGAGGGAGGCTATGGCTACACCTTC. The chain uses TRBV7-9 and TRBJ1-2; D gene uncertain. Germline V CDR1 and CDR2: SEHNR, FQNEAQ (reference sequence). This CDR3 is built from 13 residues. Trimming took off 1 base at V and 4 bases at J, with 7 bases between the two ends.

The rearrangement links TRBV7-6 to TRBJ2-3; weak D call: TRBD1 (6 bases). The CDR3 loop spans 13 amino acids. Trimming removed 5 bases at V and 6 bases at J, with 12 bases between. Germline-derived CDR1 and CDR2 are SGHVS and FNYEAQ. The CDR3 nucleotides are TGTGCCAGCAGCCCACAGGGTTTTGATACGCAGTATTTT. Its translation: CASSPQGFDTQYF.

The gene calls are TRBV4-2 and TRBJ2-7; a possible D gene is TRBD2 (6 bases). CDR1 is LGHNA, CDR2 YNFKEQ, per germline. The CDR3 has 15 residues. The germline V and J ends were trimmed by 4 bases and 4 bases, with 17 bases remaining between them. CDR3 amino acids: CASSLTGGDTYEQYF. Written as DNA, the CDR3 is TGTGCCAGCAGCCTGACCGGGGGAGACACATACGAGCAGTACTTC.

CDR3 amino acids: CASNGGGVNTEAFF. Written as DNA, the CDR3 is TGCGCCAGCAATGGTGGCGGGGTGAACACTGAAGCTTTCTTT. This chain uses TRBV5-1 with TRBJ1-1; D not certain. The V gene lost 6 bases and the J gene lost 0 bases, with 12 bases spanning the gap. Per the germline V gene, CDR1 is SGHRS and CDR2 is YFSETQ. This CDR3 has 14 amino acids. Drawing the rest from reference TRBV5-1 and TRBJ1-1, the complete variable domain is KAGVTQTPRYLIKTRGQQVTLSCSPISGHRSVSWYQQTPGQGLQFLFEYFSETQRNKGNFPGRFSGRQFSNSRSEMNVSTLELGDSALYLCASNGGGVNTEAFFGQGTRLTVV.

V usage is TRBV15 and J usage is TRBJ2-7; TRBD1 matches 9 bases. This CDR3 region has 16 residues. The V segment lost 3 bases and the J segment 4 bases; nucleotides outside the gene matches: 10. Germline V gene sequence: CDR1 LNHNV, CDR2 YYDKDF (reference sequence). CDR3 amino acids: CATSRPLGDRVYEQYF. CDR3 DNA sequence: TGTGCCACCAGCAGGCCGTTGGGGGACAGGGTGTACGAGCAGTACTTC.

This sequence joins TRBV6-5 and TRBJ1-5; D ambiguous. The V gene lost 6 bases and the J gene lost 8 bases, with 17 bases spanning the gap. Germline V gene sequence: CDR1 MNHEY, CDR2 SVGAGI. The CDR3 contains 14 residues. In DNA form, the CDR3 reads TGTGCCAGCAGAAATACAGTGAGGGTAGAGCCCCAGCATTTT. Protein sequence: CASRNTVRVEPQHF.

This chain uses TRBV27 with TRBJ1-3; 11 bases map to TRBD1. This CDR3 is 15 amino acids long. J was trimmed by 8 bases and V by 3 bases; bases with no gene match: 6. CDR1 MNHEY and CDR2 SMNVEV come from the germline V gene (reference sequence). The chain's CDR3 is CASSLAGTGGYTIYF. The DNA for the CDR3 is TGTGCCAGCAGTTTGGCCGGGACAGGGGGTTACACCATATATTTT.

This clone was observed once. The V and J genes are TRBV5-1 and TRBJ2-7; 7 bases match TRBD1. J was trimmed by 3 bases and V by 0 bases; bases with no gene match: 6. The CDR3 runs to 15 residues. The germline V gene encodes CDR1 SGHRS and CDR2 YFSETQ. CDR3 bases: TGCGCCAGCAGCTTGGCCGAGCAGGGGGACTACGAGCAGTACTTC. Its translation is CASSLAEQGDYEQYF. Together with reference TRBV5-1 and TRBJ2-7, the CDR3 gives the full variable domain: KAGVTQTPRYLIKTRGQQVTLSCSPISGHRSVSWYQQTPGQGLQFLFEYFSETQRNKGNFPGRFSGRQFSNSRSEMNVSTLELGDSALYLCASSLAEQGDYEQYFGPGTRLTVT.

V and J are TRBV6-6 and TRBJ1-6, with TRBD1 identical over 8 bases. J was trimmed by 2 bases and V by 6 bases; bases with no gene match: 6. The length of the CDR3 is 16 residues. The germline gives CDR1 MNHNY, CDR2 SVGAGI (reference sequence). The CDR3 here is CASSPKDRAYNSPLHF. The CDR3 region has the DNA TGTGCCAGCAGCCCCAAGGACAGGGCCTATAATTCACCCCTCCACTTT.

This chain links TRBV18 with TRBJ2-7; 11 positions match TRBD1. CDR1 KGHSH and CDR2 LQKENI come from the germline V gene. The CDR3 contains 16 residues. The V gene end was trimmed by 3 bases and the J gene end by 2 bases; junction bases not matched to a gene: 6. CDR3 loop: CASSPQGQGGTYEQYF. CDR3 bases: TGTGCCAGCTCACCCCAGGGACAGGGGGGGACCTACGAGCAGTACTTC.

The chain employs TRBV20-1 and TRBJ2-7; D gene ambiguous. Trimming removed 7 bases at V and 4 bases at J, with 8 bases between. There are 10 residues in the CDR3. Germline V lookup: CDR1 DFQATT, CDR2 SNEGSKA (reference sequence). CDR3 amino acids: CSVVEYEQYF. The CDR3 bases are TGCAGTGTAGTAGAGTACGAGCAGTACTTC.

In the case of this clone: At the DNA level, this CDR3 is encoded by other sequences in the same sample as well. This chain joins TRBV24-1 and TRBJ2-7; TRBD1 matches 7 bases. The CDR3 contains 15 residues. Trimming cost V 3 bases and J 2 bases; bases outside gene matches: 6. Germline-derived CDR1 and CDR2 are KGHDR and SFDVKD. CDR3: CATSDPRDRTYEQYF. For the CDR3, the DNA is TGTGCCACCAGTGATCCCAGGGACAGAACCTACGAGCAGTACTTC.